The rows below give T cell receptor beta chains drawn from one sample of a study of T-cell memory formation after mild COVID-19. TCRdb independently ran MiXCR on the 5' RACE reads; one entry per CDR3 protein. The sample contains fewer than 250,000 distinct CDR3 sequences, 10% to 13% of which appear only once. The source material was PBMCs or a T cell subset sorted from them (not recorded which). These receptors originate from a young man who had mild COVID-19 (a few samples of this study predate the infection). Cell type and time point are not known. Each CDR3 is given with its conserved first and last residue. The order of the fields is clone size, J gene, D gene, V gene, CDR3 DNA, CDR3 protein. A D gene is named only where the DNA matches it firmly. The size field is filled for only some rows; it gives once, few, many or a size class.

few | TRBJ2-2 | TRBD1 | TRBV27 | TGTGCCAGCAGGACAGGGCTCACCGGGGAGCTGTTTTTT | CASRTGLTGELFF
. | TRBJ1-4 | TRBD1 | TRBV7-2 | TGTGCCAGCAGCCCCCTCATGGCCACAGGGGGTCATGGTGCAACTAATGAAAAACTGTTTTTT | CASSPLMATGGHGATNEKLFF
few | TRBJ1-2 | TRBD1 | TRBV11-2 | TGTGCCAGCAGCTCTCAACTGGGACAGGGGGCTTATGGCTACACCTTC | CASSSQLGQGAYGYTF
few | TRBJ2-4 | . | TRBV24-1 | TGTGCCACCAGTGATTCGGTAGACAGAAACATTCAGTACTTC | CATSDSVDRNIQYF
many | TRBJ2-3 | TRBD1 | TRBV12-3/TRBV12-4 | TGTGCCAGCAGTTTAGACAGGGGGCACACAGATACGCAGTATTTT | CASSLDRGHTDTQYF
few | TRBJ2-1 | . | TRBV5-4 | TGTGCCAGCAGGGAAGTGGGGACTCGCAATGAGCAGTTCTTC | CASREVGTRNEQFF
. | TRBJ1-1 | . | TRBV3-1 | TGTGCCAGCAGCCAACGCCCCCTAGAGTCTCACACTGAAGCTTTCTTT | CASSQRPLESHTEAFF
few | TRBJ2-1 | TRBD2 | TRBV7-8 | TGTGCCAGCAGCCCTAGCGGGGGACGCAATGAGCAGTTCTTC | CASSPSGGRNEQFF
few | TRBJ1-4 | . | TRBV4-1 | TGCGCCAGCAGCCAAGTTGGGGTCGGGAATAATGAAAAACTGTTTTTT | CASSQVGVGNNEKLFF
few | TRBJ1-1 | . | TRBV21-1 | TGTGCCAGCAGCACACCGGGACAGGGGGCCAAGAACACTGAAGCTTTCTTT | CASSTPGQGAKNTEAFF
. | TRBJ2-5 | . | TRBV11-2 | TGTGCCAGCAGCCCGGACCGAAAAGAGACCCAGTACTTC | CASSPDRKETQYF
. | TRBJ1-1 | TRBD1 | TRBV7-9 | TGTGCCAGCAGCTTAGGAATCCGGGACAGTGAAGCTTTCTTT | CASSLGIRDSEAFF
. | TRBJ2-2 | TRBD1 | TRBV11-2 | TGTGCCAGCAGCTATTCCCCCGGGACAGGGTACACCGGGGAGCTGTTTTTT | CASSYSPGTGYTGELFF
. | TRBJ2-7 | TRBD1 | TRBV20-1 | TGCAGTGCTTGGACAGGGGGCTACGAGCAGTACTTC | CSAWTGGYEQYF
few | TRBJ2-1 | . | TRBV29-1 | TGCAGCGTGTATGGGAACTCCTACAATGAGCAGTTCTTC | CSVYGNSYNEQFF